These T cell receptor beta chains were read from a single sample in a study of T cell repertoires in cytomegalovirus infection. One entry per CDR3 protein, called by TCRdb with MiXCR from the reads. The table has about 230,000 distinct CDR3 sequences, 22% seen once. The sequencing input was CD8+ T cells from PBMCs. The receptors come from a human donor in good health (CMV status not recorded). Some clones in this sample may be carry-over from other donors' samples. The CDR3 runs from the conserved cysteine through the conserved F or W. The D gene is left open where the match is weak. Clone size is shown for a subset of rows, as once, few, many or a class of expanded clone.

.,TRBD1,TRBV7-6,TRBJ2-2,TGTGCCAGCAGCCACCCGACAGGGATTAACACCGGGGAGCTGTTTTTT,CASSHPTGINTGELFF
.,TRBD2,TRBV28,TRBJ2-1,TGTGCCAGCAGCACGGGGGGGCCAGCTGAGCAGTTCTTC,CASSTGGPAEQFF
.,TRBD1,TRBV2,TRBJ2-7,TGTGCCAGCAGACCGACAGGGATCTACGAGCAGTACTTC,CASRPTGIYEQYF
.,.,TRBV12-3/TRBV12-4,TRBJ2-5,TGTGCCAGCAGTTCGTATGGAGAGACCCAGTACTTC,CASSSYGETQYF
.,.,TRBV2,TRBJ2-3,TGTGCCAGCAACCCAGGGAGCTTCCCCGAGAATACGCAGTATTTT,CASNPGSFPENTQYF
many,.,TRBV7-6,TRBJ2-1,TGTGCCAGCAGCCCGAGGGTGGGGGACACCTACAATGAGCAGTTCTTC,CASSPRVGDTYNEQFF
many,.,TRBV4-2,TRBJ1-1,TGTGCCAGCAGCCAAGATGGGGTGGCCCCCGACCGCACTGAAGCTTTCTTT,CASSQDGVAPDRTEAFF
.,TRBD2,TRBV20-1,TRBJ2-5,TGCAGTGCTAGAGATCTTTCGTGGGCTAGCGGGGACCAAGAGACCCAGTACTTC,CSARDLSWASGDQETQYF
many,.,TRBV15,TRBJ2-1,TGTGCCACCAGCAGAGGAGATAGCTCCTACAATGAGCAGTTCTTC,CATSRGDSSYNEQFF
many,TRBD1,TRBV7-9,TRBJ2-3,TGTGCCAGCAGCCAGGGGGCGGCAGTGGATACGCAGTATTTT,CASSQGAAVDTQYF
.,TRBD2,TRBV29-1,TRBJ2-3,TGCAGCGTGGGGAGGACTAGCGGGACGGATACGCAGTATTTT,CSVGRTSGTDTQYF
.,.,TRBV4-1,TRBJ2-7,TGCGCCAGCAGCGAGGCGGGCGAGCTGTACTTC,CASSEAGELYF
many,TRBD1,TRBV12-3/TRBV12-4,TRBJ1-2,TGTGCCCGACCGACAGGGAACTATGGCTACACCTTC,CARPTGNYGYTF
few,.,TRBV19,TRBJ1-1,TGTGCCAGTAGATTGGGGGCCACTGAAGCTTTCTTT,CASRLGATEAFF
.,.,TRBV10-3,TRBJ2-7,TGTGCCATCAGTGGAACCACCGGGCTCACCGCCTACGAGCAGTACTTC,CAISGTTGLTAYEQYF
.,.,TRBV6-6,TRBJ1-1,TGTGCCAGCAGTTTCGTCGAGAGTTCCGCTGAAGCTTTCTTT,CASSFVESSAEAFF
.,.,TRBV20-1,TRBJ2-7,TGCAGTGCTAGACCTCCTGGGGGCATCTACGAGCAGTACTTC,CSARPPGGIYEQYF
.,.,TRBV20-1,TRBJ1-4,TGCAGTGCCACCCCCAGGGCAACTAATGAAAAACTGTTTTTT,CSATPRATNEKLFF
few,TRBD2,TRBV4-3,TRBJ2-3,TGCGCCAGCAGCCAAGATCGGGGGGGGCTAGATACGCAGTATTTT,CASSQDRGGLDTQYF
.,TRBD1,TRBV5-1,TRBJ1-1,TGCGCCAGCAGCCAACAGGGGAGAGAAAGGAACACTGAAGCTTTCTTT,CASSQQGRERNTEAFF
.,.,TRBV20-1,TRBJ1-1,TGCAGTGCTAGCAGACCCAAAGCGGTCGCGAACACTGAAGCTTTCTTT,CSASRPKAVANTEAFF
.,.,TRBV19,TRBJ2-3,TGTGCCAGTAGTAGTCTACCGGGGACCACAGATACGCAGTATTTT,CASSSLPGTTDTQYF
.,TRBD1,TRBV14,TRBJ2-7,TGTGCCAGCAGCCCTGGACAGGGAACCCCCTACGAGCAGTACTTC,CASSPGQGTPYEQYF
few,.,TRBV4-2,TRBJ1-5,TGTGCCAGCAGCCAAGATTCCGCTGACAGATCCTATAGCAATCAGCCCCAGCATTTT,CASSQDSADRSYSNQPQHF
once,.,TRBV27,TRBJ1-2,TGTGCCAGCAGTCTACGGACAGACTATGGCTACACCTTC,CASSLRTDYGYTF
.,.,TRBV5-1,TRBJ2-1,TGCGCCAGCAGCCGGACTCCTCATGAGCAGTTCTTC,CASSRTPHEQFF
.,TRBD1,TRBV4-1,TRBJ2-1,TGCGCCAGCAGCCTCCGGGACAGGGATACCTACAATGAGCAGTTCTTC,CASSLRDRDTYNEQFF
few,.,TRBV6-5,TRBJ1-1,TGTGCCAGCAGTTACGGCCCGGACACTGAAGCTTTCTTT,CASSYGPDTEAFF
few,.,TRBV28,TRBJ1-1,TGTGCCAGCAGTTTATTCCCAGAGAACACTGAAGCTTTCTTT,CASSLFPENTEAFF
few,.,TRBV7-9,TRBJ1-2,TGTGCCAGCAGCTCCGGGACTGGGACGAATAACTATGGCTACACCTTC,CASSSGTGTNNYGYTF
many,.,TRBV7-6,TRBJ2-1,TGTGCCAGCAGCTTAGAGAACTACGCTTCAGATGTTGACAATGAGCAGTTCTTC,CASSLENYASDVDNEQFF
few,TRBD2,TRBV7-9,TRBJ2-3,TGTGCCAGCAGCTTAGAGGCTAGCGGGGAAGTAGATACGCAGTATTTT,CASSLEASGEVDTQYF
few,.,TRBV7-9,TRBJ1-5,TGTGCCAGCAGCGACCAGGGTCAGCCCCAGCATTTT,CASSDQGQPQHF
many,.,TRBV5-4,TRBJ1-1,TGTGCCAGCAGCTTCCAGGGATCCACTGAAGCTTTCTTT,CASSFQGSTEAFF
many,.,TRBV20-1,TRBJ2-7,TGCAGTGCTAGAGAATCCGACAGGATTCCCTACGAGCAGTACTTC,CSARESDRIPYEQYF
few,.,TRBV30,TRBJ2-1,TGTGCCTGGACGGATAACAATGAGCAGTTCTTC,CAWTDNNEQFF
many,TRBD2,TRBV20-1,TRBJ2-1,TGCAGTGCTAGAGGAGGGGACTACTACAATGAGCAGTTCTTC,CSARGGDYYNEQFF
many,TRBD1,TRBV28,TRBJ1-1,TGTGCCAGCAGTTTGGTGCAGGGGGCGACTGAAGCTTTCTTT,CASSLVQGATEAFF
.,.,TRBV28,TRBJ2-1,TGTGCCAGCAGTTTATGGGGGGCACTGAACAATGAGCAGTTCTTC,CASSLWGALNNEQFF
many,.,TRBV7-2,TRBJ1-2,TGTGCCAGCAGCTCGACAGAGGACTATGGCTACACCTTC,CASSSTEDYGYTF